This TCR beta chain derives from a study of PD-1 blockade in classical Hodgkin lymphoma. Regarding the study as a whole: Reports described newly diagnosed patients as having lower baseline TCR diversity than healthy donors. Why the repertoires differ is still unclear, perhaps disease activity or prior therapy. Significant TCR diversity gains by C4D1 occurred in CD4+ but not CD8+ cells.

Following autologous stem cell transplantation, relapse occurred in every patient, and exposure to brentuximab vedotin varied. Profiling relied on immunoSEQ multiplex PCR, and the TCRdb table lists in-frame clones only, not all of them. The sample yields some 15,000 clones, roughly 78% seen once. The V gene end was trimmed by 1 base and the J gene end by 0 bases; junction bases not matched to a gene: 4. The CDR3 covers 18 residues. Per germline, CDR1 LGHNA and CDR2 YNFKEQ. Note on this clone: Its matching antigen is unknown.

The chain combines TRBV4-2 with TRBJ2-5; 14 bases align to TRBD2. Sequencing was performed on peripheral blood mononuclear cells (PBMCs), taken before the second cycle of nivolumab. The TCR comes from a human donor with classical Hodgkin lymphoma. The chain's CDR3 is CASSQGTSGGPYQETQYF. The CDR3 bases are TGTGCCAGCAGCCAAGGGACTAGCGGGGGGCCGTACCAAGAGACCCAGTACTTC.